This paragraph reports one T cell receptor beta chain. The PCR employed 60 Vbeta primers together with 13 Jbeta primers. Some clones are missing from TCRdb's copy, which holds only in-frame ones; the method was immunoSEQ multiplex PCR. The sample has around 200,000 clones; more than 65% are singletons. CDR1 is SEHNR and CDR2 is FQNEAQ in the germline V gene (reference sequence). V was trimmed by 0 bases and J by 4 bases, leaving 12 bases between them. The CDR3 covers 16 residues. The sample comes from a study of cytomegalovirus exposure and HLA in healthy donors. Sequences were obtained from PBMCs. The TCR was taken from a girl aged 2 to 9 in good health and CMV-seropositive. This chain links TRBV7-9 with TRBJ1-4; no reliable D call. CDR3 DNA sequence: TGTGCCAGCAGCTTAGCGTGGGCAGCACATAATGAAAAACTGTTTTTT. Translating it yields CASSLAWAAHNEKLFF.